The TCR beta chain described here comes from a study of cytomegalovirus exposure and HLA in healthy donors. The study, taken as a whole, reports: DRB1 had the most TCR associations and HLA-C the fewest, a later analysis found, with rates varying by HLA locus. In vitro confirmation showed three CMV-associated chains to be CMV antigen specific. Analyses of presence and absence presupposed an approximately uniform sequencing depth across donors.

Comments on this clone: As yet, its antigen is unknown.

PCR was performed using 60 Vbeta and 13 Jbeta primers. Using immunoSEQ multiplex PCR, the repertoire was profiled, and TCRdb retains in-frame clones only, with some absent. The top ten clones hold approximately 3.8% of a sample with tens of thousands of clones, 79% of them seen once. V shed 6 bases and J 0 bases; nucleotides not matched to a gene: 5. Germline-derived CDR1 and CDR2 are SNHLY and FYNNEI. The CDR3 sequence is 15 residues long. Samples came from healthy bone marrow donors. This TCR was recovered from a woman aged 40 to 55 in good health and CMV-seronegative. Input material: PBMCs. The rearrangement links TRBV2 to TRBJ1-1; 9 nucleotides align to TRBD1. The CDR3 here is CASRAGTGMNTEAFF. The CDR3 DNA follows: TGTGCCAGCAGGGCCGGGACAGGGATGAACACTGAAGCTTTCTTT.